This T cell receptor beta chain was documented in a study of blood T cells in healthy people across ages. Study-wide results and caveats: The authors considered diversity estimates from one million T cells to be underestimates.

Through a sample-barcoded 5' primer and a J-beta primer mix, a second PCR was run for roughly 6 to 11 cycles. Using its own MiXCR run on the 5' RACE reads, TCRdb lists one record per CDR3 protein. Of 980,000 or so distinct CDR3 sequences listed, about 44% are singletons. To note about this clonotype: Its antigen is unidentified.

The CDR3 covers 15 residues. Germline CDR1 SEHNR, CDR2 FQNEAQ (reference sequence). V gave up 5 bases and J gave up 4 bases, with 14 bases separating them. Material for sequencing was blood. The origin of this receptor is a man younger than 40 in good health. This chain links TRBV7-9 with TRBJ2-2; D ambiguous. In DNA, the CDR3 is TGTGCCAGCAGCCTACCTAGGACCGCCACCGGGGAGCTGTTTTTT. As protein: CASSLPRTATGELFF.